Listed here are 2 T cell receptor beta chains from one sample, sequenced in a study of cytomegalovirus exposure and HLA in healthy donors. A multiplex PCR was run with 60 Vbeta primers and 13 Jbeta primers. TCRdb keeps only in-frame clones here, not all; method: immunoSEQ multiplex PCR. The sample holds approximately 90,000 clones, more than 70% seen once. Sample: PBMCs. These receptors were obtained from a man younger than 40 in good health and CMV-seronegative.

The V call is TRBV5-1, the J call TRBJ2-7, with TRBD1 as a possible D gene (6 bases). Germline lookup yields CDR1 SGHRS and CDR2 YFSETQ. This CDR3 region has 14 residues. Trimming pared 4 bases from V and 2 bases from J, leaving 13 bases between. This chain's CDR3 is CASSPGQRTYEQYF. The DNA of the CDR3 is TGCGCCAGCAGCCCAGGACAGCGAACCTACGAGCAGTACTTC.

This chain joins TRBV7-6 and TRBJ2-7; 9 nucleotides agree with TRBD1. The CDR3 totals 14 residues. The junction had 11 bases not matched to a gene; V was cut back by 5 bases and J by 9 bases. Germline values: CDR1 SGHVS, CDR2 FNYEAQ. This CDR3 reads CASSLPGQGRRQYF. CDR3 DNA: TGTGCCAGCAGCCTCCCGGGACAGGGACGACGGCAGTACTTC.